The 17 T cell receptor beta chains in this list originate from one sample, sequenced in a study of T cell clonality in common variable immunodeficiency. Assay used: immunoSEQ multiplex PCR; TCRdb lists only in-frame clones, some missing. The profile covers about 35,000 clones, none occurring a single time. No antigens are known for them. Notes on the study in general: Common variable immunodeficiency TCR beta sequences reportedly had fewer deletions and N-nucleotide insertions.

The sample comprised peripheral blood mononuclear cells. These receptors originate from a human donor with common variable immunodeficiency.

At least ten counts were recorded for this clone. The sequenced fragment ends 3 residues before the CDR3 boundary, so the rest is inferred from the germline J gene. V gene TRBV28 combines with J gene TRBJ1-6; D possibly corresponds to TRBD1 (5 bases). The CDR3 is 12 residues long. The germline CDR1 and CDR2 sequences are MDHEN and SYDVKM. The CDR3 loop reads CASSLGHPPLHF. CDR3 DNA, as far as it was read: TGTGCCAGCAGTTTAGGACACCCCCCC.

This clone was seen more than once but under ten times. The DNA ends 3 residues before the CDR3 does, and the rest of the CDR3 is filled in from the germline J gene. The chain uses TRBV5-1 and TRBJ1-1; tentatively, D is TRBD1 (5 bases). V was shortened by 0 bases and J by 1 base, with 13 bases between the two germline ends. This CDR3 is built from 16 residues. Per germline, CDR1 SGHRS and CDR2 YFSETQ. The part of the CDR3 DNA that was read is TGCGCCAGCAGCTTGGCCCATGGGGGGGGGAACACTGAA. Its translation: CASSLAHGGGNTE. The entire CDR3 protein reads CASSLAHGGGNTEAFF. Using reference TRBV5-1 and TRBJ1-1 for the parts outside the CDR3, the full variable domain is KAGVTQTPRYLIKTRGQQVTLSCSPISGHRSVSWYQQTPGQGLQFLFEYFSETQRNKGNFPGRFSGRQFSNSRSEMNVSTLELGDSALYLCASSLAHGGGNTEAFFGQGTRLTVV.

This clone was recorded at least ten times. From the germline J gene comes the end of the CDR3, since the read stops 3 residues before it. The rearrangement joins TRBV2 to TRBJ2-1; 10 bases align to TRBD2. J lost 3 bases, V lost 6 bases, and 5 bases had no gene match. Per germline, CDR1 SNHLY and CDR2 FYNNEI. This CDR3 is 15 amino acids long. The CDR3 protein is CASRASGSIYNEQFF. The sequenced part of the CDR3 DNA is TGTGCCAGCAGGGCTAGCGGGAGTATCTACAATGAG.

This clone is medium-sized by share. The CDR3 end lies 3 residues beyond the end of the read and is filled in from the germline J gene. The chain combines TRBV28 with TRBJ1-2, with 8 nucleotides matching TRBD1. Trimming took 5 bases from V and 3 from J; bases not matched to a gene: 8. Germline CDR1 and CDR2: MDHEN and SYDVKM. This CDR3 contains 15 residues. The DNA read from the CDR3 is TGTGCCAGCAGTCCCCGGACAGGGATCTACTATGGC. It specifies CASSPRTGIYYG. The whole CDR3 sequence is CASSPRTGIYYGYTF.

To note about this clone: Sequencing ends 3 residues short of the CDR3 end; the germline J gene provides the rest. J is TRBJ1-6 and V is TRBV7-2, with D possibly being TRBD1 (5 bases). The germline V and J ends were trimmed by 5 bases and 8 bases, with 13 bases remaining between them. The CDR3 has 14 residues. Germline loops: CDR1 SGHTA, CDR2 FQGNSA. The CDR3 region is CASSPLGADSPLHF. The DNA read from the CDR3 is TGTGCCAGCAGCCCTCTTGGGGCGGATTCACCC.

The sample holds many counts of this clone. The read finishes 3 residues shy of the CDR3 end, and the germline J gene is used to complete it. The genes are TRBV20-1 and TRBJ1-2, with D possibly being TRBD1 (6 bases). Per germline, CDR1 DFQATT and CDR2 SNEGSKA (reference sequence). This CDR3 comprises 14 residues. V was clipped by 0 bases and J by 4 bases, with 12 bases between them. Incomplete CDR3 DNA: TGCAGTGCTAGAGATTACAGGGAGGGCTATGGC. Its protein is CSARDYREGYG. The CDR3 in its entirety is CSARDYREGYGYTF.

In the case of this clone: The CDR3 is cut off 3 residues early in the read; its end comes from the germline J gene. The V and J genes are TRBV19 and TRBJ2-3, with 12 bases that match TRBD2. With V trimmed by 11 bases and J by 2 bases, 5 bases remained unmatched. In germline, CDR1 is LNHDA, CDR2 SQIVND (reference sequence). The CDR3 is 14 amino acids. CDR3 sequence reads: CAASGRALTDTQYF. The DNA read from the CDR3 is TGTGCCGCTAGCGGGAGGGCCCTCACAGATACG.

Incomplete CDR3 DNA: TGTGCCAGCAGTGACGGACTAGCGGGGTCCTACAATGAG. Translating gives CASSDGLAGSYNE. The full CDR3 sequence reads CASSDGLAGSYNEQFF. The V call is TRBV6-4, the J call TRBJ2-1; 12 bases fit TRBD2. Read data end 3 residues before the CDR3 end; the end is taken from the germline J gene. The CDR3 runs 16 residues. V lost 2 bases, J lost 1 base, and 0 bases stayed unmatched. The germline CDR1 and CDR2 sequences are MRHNA and SNTAGT.

This clone was seen ten or more times. The read halts 3 residues ahead of the CDR3 end, with the missing end drawn from the germline J gene. The chain employs TRBV4-1 and TRBJ1-1; 7 bases are a match to TRBD1. Trimming took 4 bases from V and 0 from J; bases not matched to a gene: 2. This CDR3 region has 14 residues. Germline V lookup: CDR1 MGHRA, CDR2 YSYEKL. The CDR3 spells CASSRGQLNTEAFF. CDR3 bases read: TGCGCCAGCAGCCGGGGACAGTTGAACACTGAA.

This clone has a count of ten or more. The CDR3 end lies 3 residues beyond the end of the read and is filled in from the germline J gene. The V gene is TRBV7-2, the J gene TRBJ2-7; D remains ambiguous. Trimming shortened V by 6 bases and J by 2 bases, and 5 bases separated the two germline ends. The germline gives CDR1 SGHTA, CDR2 FQGNSA. This CDR3 comprises 11 residues. Partial CDR3 DNA: TGTGCCAGCAGTTATGCCTACGAG. The encoded protein is CASSYAYE. The complete CDR3 protein is CASSYAYEQYF.

At least ten counts were recorded for this clone. From the germline J gene comes the end of the CDR3, since the read stops 3 residues before it. The chain combines TRBV12-3 or TRBV12-4 with TRBJ2-1; TRBD2 aligns across 9 bases. V gave up 7 bases and J gave up 6 bases; unmatched junction bases: 10. The CDR3 runs 15 residues. The CDR3 here is CASNTGASGTNEQFF. The part of the CDR3 DNA that was read is TGTGCCAGCAACACAGGGGCTAGCGGGACCAATGAG.

With regard to this clone: The observed sequence ends 3 residues before the CDR3 terminus, with the missing tail filled in from the germline J gene. V is TRBV19 and J is TRBJ1-1, with D maybe TRBD1 (5 bases). The V end lost 5 bases, the J end lost 5 bases, and 12 bases lay between the germline ends. Germline V gives CDR1 LNHDA, CDR2 SQIVND (reference sequence). The CDR3 runs to 13 residues. Partial CDR3 DNA: TGTGCCAGTAGTTCAGGGCCGGGTACTGAA. It codes for CASSSGPGTE. The full CDR3 sequence reads CASSSGPGTEAFF.

About this clone: The read terminates 3 residues ahead of where the CDR3 ends, so the germline J gene completes it. This rearrangement joins TRBV6-2 or TRBV6-3 to TRBJ2-7; 8 bases are shared with TRBD2. Germline trimming cut 6 bases from V and 2 bases from J; bases unmatched to any gene: 9. The CDR3 has 15 residues. Germline V lookup: CDR1 MNHEY, CDR2 SVGEGT. The CDR3 sequence: CASSQTSAFTYEQYF. Partial CDR3 DNA: TGTGCCAGCAGCCAGACTAGCGCCTTTACCTACGAG.

Worth noting for this clone: The read gets to within 3 residues of the CDR3 end, and the germline J gene fills in the rest. This chain connects TRBV25-1 to TRBJ1-1; no definite D call. Germline CDR1 MGHDK, CDR2 SYGVNS. The CDR3 is made up of 16 amino acids. V was cut by 3 bases and J by 1 base, with 15 bases left in between. The covered CDR3 bases are TGTGCCAGCAGTGATTGTAGCAAACTAACGAACACTGAA. Translating it yields CASSDCSKLTNTE. In full, the CDR3 is CASSDCSKLTNTEAFF.

In regard to this clone: With the read ending 3 residues before the CDR3 end, the germline J gene is used to fill in that end. The chain combines TRBV5-1 with TRBJ2-1; tentative D call: TRBD2 (5 bases). The CDR3 runs to 14 residues. CDR1 and CDR2 (germline): SGHRS, YFSETQ. Trimming took off 3 bases at V and 4 bases at J, with 11 bases between the two ends. The CDR3 is CASSSPLDYNEQFF. Incomplete CDR3 DNA: TGCGCCAGCAGCTCGCCACTAGATTACAATGAG.

Concerning this clone itself: The read ends 3 residues before the CDR3 terminus; that terminus is restored from the germline J gene. The chain combines TRBV2 with TRBJ1-6, with 9 bases identical to TRBD1. Per germline, CDR1 SNHLY and CDR2 FYNNEI. Trimming removed 11 bases from V and 5 bases from J; junction bases left unmatched: 7. The CDR3 is made up of 14 amino acids. Partial CDR3 DNA: TGTGCCGTACCCCGGGACAGGGATAATTCACCC. Protein: CAVPRDRDNSP. The whole CDR3 protein reads CAVPRDRDNSPLHF.

This clone was counted a few times. The read stops 3 residues short of the end of the CDR3; the missing end is completed from the germline J gene. The chain uses TRBV19 and TRBJ1-1, with a possible D match to TRBD1 (5 bases). The V end was cut by 5 bases, the J end by 0 bases, with 13 bases between. Germline V gives CDR1 LNHDA, CDR2 SQIVND (reference sequence). The CDR3 contains 15 residues. The sequenced part of the CDR3 DNA is TGTGCCAGTAGTGTGCAGGGTGAGCTGAACACTGAA. Its protein product is CASSVQGELNTE. The full CDR3 protein is CASSVQGELNTEAFF.